The rows below give T cell receptor beta chains drawn from one sample of a study of shared clonotypes between healthy human individuals. The assay was immunoSEQ multiplex PCR, and TCRdb's table has in-frame clones only and misses some. The data show millions of clones, 85% to 95% seen once. Material: naive CD8+ T cells from PBMCs. These receptors came from a man aged 18 to 29 in good health. Some clones in this sample may be carry-over from other donors' samples. CDR3s leave out the opening cysteine and the closing phenylalanine or tryptophan.

j_call: TRBJ2-5
v_call: TRBV27
cdr3_length: 14
cdr3_aa: ASCPGAGRPQETQY

j_call: TRBJ1-1
v_call: TRBV7-9
cdr3_length: 8
cdr3_aa: ASSQNEAF

j_call: TRBJ2-7
v_call: TRBV7-9
cdr3_length: 13
cdr3_aa: ASSPGRGSPYEQY

j_call: TRBJ2-1
v_call: TRBV11-2
cdr3_length: 14
cdr3_aa: ASSSRIAGTYNEQF

j_call: TRBJ2-1
v_call: TRBV4-1
cdr3_length: 13
cdr3_aa: ASSQVAGVGNEQF

j_call: TRBJ1-2
v_call: TRBV6-4
cdr3_length: 11
cdr3_aa: ASSTTAGYGYT

j_call: TRBJ2-7
v_call: TRBV28
cdr3_length: 9
cdr3_aa: ASSSGYEQY

j_call: TRBJ2-1
v_call: TRBV11-2
cdr3_length: 14
cdr3_aa: ASSFGAGVLHNEQF

j_call: TRBJ2-7
v_call: TRBV5-1
cdr3_length: 12
cdr3_aa: ASSLGGRSYEQY

j_call: TRBJ2-7
v_call: TRBV6-1
cdr3_length: 11
cdr3_aa: ASNSGRTYEQY

j_call: TRBJ2-7
v_call: TRBV27
cdr3_length: 14
cdr3_aa: ASSPSAGEAAREQY

j_call: TRBJ1-3
v_call: TRBV11-2
cdr3_length: 12
cdr3_aa: ASSLWDSGNTIY

j_call: TRBJ1-5
v_call: TRBV6-1
cdr3_length: 15
cdr3_aa: ASSEAAGTDSNQPQH

j_call: TRBJ2-3
v_call: TRBV29-1
cdr3_length: 8
cdr3_aa: SVIGDTQY

j_call: TRBJ1-2
v_call: TRBV11-2
cdr3_length: 9
cdr3_aa: ASSWPWGYT

j_call: TRBJ1-5
v_call: TRBV7-2
cdr3_length: 15
cdr3_aa: ASSLVGQGLGNQPQH

j_call: TRBJ2-1
v_call: TRBV11-2
cdr3_length: 9
cdr3_aa: ASSFGYEQF

j_call: TRBJ2-1
v_call: TRBV19
cdr3_length: 15
cdr3_aa: ASSAQGHPLSYNEQF

j_call: TRBJ2-7
v_call: TRBV15
cdr3_length: 11
cdr3_aa: ATSRDRSNEQY

j_call: TRBJ2-1
v_call: TRBV28
cdr3_length: 14
cdr3_aa: ASSLPGQVFYNEQF

j_call: TRBJ2-4
v_call: TRBV28
cdr3_length: 13
cdr3_aa: ASSLFGVGKNIQY

j_call: TRBJ2-5
v_call: TRBV7-9
cdr3_length: 13
cdr3_aa: ASSRSLMSQETQY

j_call: TRBJ2-7
v_call: TRBV10-3
cdr3_length: 10
cdr3_aa: ATNQDRYEQY

j_call: TRBJ1-5
v_call: TRBV2
cdr3_length: 13
cdr3_aa: ASSGEGRARQPQH

j_call: TRBJ2-7
v_call: TRBV9
cdr3_length: 12
cdr3_aa: ASSVGGTGYEQY

j_call: TRBJ2-1
v_call: TRBV11-3
cdr3_length: 13
cdr3_aa: ASSITSGTYNEQF

j_call: TRBJ1-1
v_call: TRBV10-3
cdr3_length: 11
cdr3_aa: AIRGPLGTEAF

j_call: TRBJ2-1
v_call: TRBV7-9
cdr3_length: 11
cdr3_aa: ASSPGTRYEQF

j_call: TRBJ2-1
v_call: TRBV28
cdr3_length: 13
cdr3_aa: ASSLIAGVANEQF

j_call: TRBJ1-2
v_call: TRBV28
cdr3_length: 12
cdr3_aa: ASSLGVDDYGYT

j_call: TRBJ2-1
v_call: TRBV7-7
cdr3_length: 13
cdr3_aa: ASSLLEGLGNEQF

j_call: TRBJ1-1
v_call: TRBV4-1
cdr3_length: 10
cdr3_aa: ASSQLQGEAF

j_call: TRBJ2-1
v_call: TRBV4-3
cdr3_length: 14
cdr3_aa: ASSQDSQGFRGEQF

j_call: TRBJ2-5
v_call: TRBV9
cdr3_length: 14
cdr3_aa: ASSEGRLAGSETQY

j_call: TRBJ2-1
v_call: TRBV7-9
cdr3_length: 14
cdr3_aa: ASSFAQGPSRNEQF

j_call: TRBJ2-1
v_call: TRBV7-6
cdr3_length: 16
cdr3_aa: ASSHPQDPNGDYNEQF

j_call: TRBJ2-2
v_call: TRBV5-6
cdr3_length: 13
cdr3_aa: ASSRGTENTGELF